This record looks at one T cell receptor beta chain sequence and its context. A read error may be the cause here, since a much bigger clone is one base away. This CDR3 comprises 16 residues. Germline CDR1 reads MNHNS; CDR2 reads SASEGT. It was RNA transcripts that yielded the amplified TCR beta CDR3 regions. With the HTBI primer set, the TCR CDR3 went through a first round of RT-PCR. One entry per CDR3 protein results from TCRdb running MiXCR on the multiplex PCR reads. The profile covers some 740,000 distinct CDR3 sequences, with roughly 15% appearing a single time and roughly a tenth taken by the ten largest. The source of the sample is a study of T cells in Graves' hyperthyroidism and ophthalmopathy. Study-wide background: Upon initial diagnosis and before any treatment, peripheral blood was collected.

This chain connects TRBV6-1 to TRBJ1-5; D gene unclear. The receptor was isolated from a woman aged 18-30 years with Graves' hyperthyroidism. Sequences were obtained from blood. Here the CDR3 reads CASSEGWLTFNQSQHF. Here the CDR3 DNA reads TGTGCCAGCAGTGAGGGGTGGTTAACTTTCAATCAGTCCCAGCATTTT.